This TCR beta chain appears in the sequencing data of a study of T cell repertoires in cytomegalovirus infection. TCRdb itself ran the reads through MiXCR, one entry per CDR3 protein. The sample carries approximately 25,000 distinct CDR3 sequences, 15% to 20% recorded once. This clonotype occurred a few times. The antigen remains undetermined. Losses at the gene ends were 7 bases for V and 6 bases for J; bases not matched to a gene: 11. CDR3 size: 15 residues. The J gene is TRBJ2-1, the V gene TRBV12-3 or TRBV12-4, with TRBD2 matching over 8 bases. The source of this sequence is a human donor in good health (CMV status not recorded). Some clones in this sample may be carry-over from other donors' samples. The specimen comprised CD8+ T cells from cultured PBMCs, sampled from culture after CMV antigen stimulation. The CDR3 DNA follows: TGTGCCAGCATTACTAGTTACGGGGGGGCCAATGAGCAGTTCTTC. It translates to CASITSYGGANEQFF.